This T cell receptor (beta chain) was observed in a study of blood T cell repertoires in COVID-19. Background on the study: Material from acute and convalescent COVID-19 was sourced from the United States, Italy and Spain.

This CDR3 has 13 residues. Per the germline V gene, CDR1 is SQVTM and CDR2 is ANQGSEA. The germline V and J ends were trimmed by 3 bases and 8 bases, with 14 bases remaining between them. TCRdb's table, derived via immunoSEQ multiplex PCR, lists solely in-frame clones and lacks some. This table holds under 80,000 clones, roughly 78% found once. The V gene is TRBV29-1, the J gene TRBJ2-1; tentative D call: TRBD2 (7 bases). The receptor's source is a human donor in a cohort sampled during active COVID-19. The sequencing input was peripheral blood. The CDR3 nucleotides are TGCAGCGTTGATCCTACAGGGAGGGATGAGCAGTTCTTC. Translated, it gives CSVDPTGRDEQFF.